The clone carrying this TCR beta chain was found a few times. This specimen belongs to a study of cytotoxic CD8 clonotypes in ibrutinib-treated CLL. Data came from immunoSEQ multiplex PCR; TCRdb stores just in-frame clones and leaves some out. Of more than 60,000 clones detected, 83% appear once; the ten largest clones hold more than 30%. With 6 bases removed from V and 2 bases from J, the gap between germline ends came to 17 bases. The germline V gene encodes CDR1 SGHAT and CDR2 FQNNGV. The CDR3 has 15 amino acids. This sequence was found in a human donor with chronic lymphocytic leukemia. The starting material was PBMCs, obtained after 24 months of ibrutinib treatment. The chain combines TRBV11-2 with TRBJ2-7; D could derive from TRBD1 or TRBD2 (5 bases each). CDR3 amino acids: CASRPQGDPTYEQYF. As DNA, the CDR3 is TGTGCCAGCAGACCTCAGGGAGACCCTACCTACGAGCAGTACTTC.